Listed below are T cell receptor beta chains from one sample, sequenced in a study of T cells in Graves' hyperthyroidism and ophthalmopathy. Each CDR3 protein gets one entry after TCRdb re-called the multiplex PCR reads with MiXCR. The table includes some 510,000 distinct CDR3 sequences, more than 20% detected once. The sequenced sample was blood. Every receptor here comes from a man aged 18 to 29 with Graves' hyperthyroidism. The CDR3 runs from the conserved cysteine through the conserved F or W. D genes are given only for firm matches. Clone sizes are given selectively: once, few, many, or a class where the clone is expanded.

>-|many|TRBV30
CAWSMAISYEQYF
>TRBD1|-|TRBV5-1
CASSLASGGVDEQYF
>-|few|TRBV2
CATQGGAGELFF
>TRBD2|many|TRBV20-1
CSAGLAVETQYF
>TRBD1|many|TRBV6-1
CASSRTGVDEQYF
>TRBD2|few|TRBV4-1
CASSQERAGGPTQETQYF
>-|many|TRBV28
CASSGDSSGNTIYF
>-|-|TRBV28
CASRPAGGAAQHGYTF
>-|many|TRBV12-3/TRBV12-4
CASSGLGDTEAFF
>TRBD1|-|TRBV4-1
CASSQAWRSTGGSGGETQYF
>-|once|TRBV6-1
CASSETRQAGYEQYF
>TRBD1|few|TRBV4-1
CASSQVGAGGTYEQYF
>-|-|TRBV2
CASSDDRAGFYGYTF
>TRBD2|many|TRBV12-3/TRBV12-4
CASRLEHSGSRETQYF
>-|many|TRBV27
CASSTGSLLGTEAFF
>TRBD1|few|TRBV5-1
CASSTPDRVNEQYF
>TRBD2|many|TRBV2
CASSETPQGGEQYF
>TRBD1|many|TRBV12-3/TRBV12-4
CASRRDRGEAFF
>TRBD2|-|TRBV28
CASKGGGSHNEQFF
>-|many|TRBV20-1
CSASGQDYGYTF
>-|-|TRBV7-9
CASSLPIGADEQYF
>-|-|TRBV15
CATSTDFWDKTQDF
>TRBD2|many|TRBV6-2/TRBV6-3
CASSYLGGGYEQYF
>TRBD1|many|TRBV6-1
CASGGGSYGYTF
>TRBD1|-|TRBV28
CASSRYDRVKEQYF
>TRBD1|many|TRBV2
CASRDRTGAHEQYF
>TRBD1|few|TRBV7-3
CASSSLTGSAEAFF
>-|many|TRBV4-1
CASSLRPGAGELFF
>-|few|TRBV6-1
CASRPQGTGGYGYTF
>-|many|TRBV29-1
CRAAGSDYGYTF
>TRBD1|-|TRBV28
CASSLWTWMKQGADSGANVLTF
>-|few|TRBV28
CASRLGDMGSQGYTF
>TRBD1|-|TRBV12-3/TRBV12-4
CASSQYGTVSGYTF
>-|-|TRBV2
CASSEMKGIVNTEAFF
>-|many|TRBV12-3/TRBV12-4
CASSSDGPAQPQHF
>-|few|TRBV13
CASSFGTSGELFF
>-|-|TRBV20-1
CSARRTANSPLHF
>-|many|TRBV19
CASRRRGDTEAFF
>TRBD1|many|TRBV28
CASSLTGAAGNTIYF
>TRBD1|once|TRBV28
CASSLAGTGGAYEQYF
>-|many|TRBV2
CASRVLLTYEQYF